Reported below is one T cell receptor (beta chain). From germline, CDR1 is SGHNT and CDR2 YYREEE (reference sequence). V was pared by 5 bases and J by 0 bases, with 12 bases between. The CDR3 is made up of 16 amino acids. The source of the sample is a study of CD8 T cells in Susac syndrome. Random hexamers primed reverse transcription of 0.5 to 1 ug RNA. TCRdb re-analysed the immunoSEQ multiplex PCR reads in MiXCR, keeping a single row per CDR3 protein. The repertoire holds around 200,000 distinct CDR3 sequences, with around 93% as singletons. Sequencing was carried out using CD4+ T cells from PBMCs. The chain is built from TRBV5-4 and TRBJ2-6; D unclear. This clonotype originated in a human donor with multiple sclerosis. The CDR3 is CASRDSAFSGANVLTF. The CDR3, as DNA: TGTGCCAGCAGGGATTCGGCGTTCTCTGGGGCCAACGTCCTGACTTTC.